This T cell receptor (beta chain) emerged from a study of CD8 T cells in ankylosing spondylitis. TCRdb re-analysed the 5' RACE reads in MiXCR, keeping a single row per CDR3 protein. The profile covers approximately 300,000 distinct CDR3 sequences, with 15% to 20% appearing a single time and about 8.2% taken by the ten largest. Germline lookup yields CDR1 SGHRS and CDR2 YFSETQ. This CDR3 has 14 amino acids. V was clipped by 3 bases and J by 2 bases, with 9 bases between them. The source is a male donor with ankylosing spondylitis or in good health (not recorded which). The specimen sequenced was blood, either unsorted or a sorted T cell fraction (not recorded which). The rearrangement links TRBV5-1 to TRBJ1-5; weak D call: TRBD1 (5 bases). The CDR3 DNA is TGCGCCAGCAGCTGGGACGTGGGCAATCAGCCCCAGCATTTT. It codes for CASSWDVGNQPQHF.